The sequence of this T cell receptor (beta chain) was determined in a study of cytomegalovirus exposure and HLA in healthy donors. Primers: 60 Vbeta forward and 13 Jbeta reverse. This table comes from immunoSEQ multiplex PCR, and its TCRdb copy is limited to in-frame clones, with some not included. The top ten clones hold roughly 8.3% of a sample with more than 80,000 clones, approximately 89% of them seen once. Regarding the study as a whole: As a later analysis showed, a missense DCLRE1C variant was linked to trimming of TCR beta V- and J-genes.

Note on this clone: The antigen remains undetermined.

CDR1 and CDR2 (germline): GTSNPN, SVGIG (reference sequence). The CDR3 runs 14 residues. Trimming removed 2 bases from V and 8 bases from J; junction bases left unmatched: 8. V is TRBV30 and J is TRBJ2-3; 9 bases are a match to TRBD2. The sample was PBMCs. The clonotype comes from a young man in good health and CMV-seropositive. CDR3 bases: TGTGCCTGGAGTCCCCGAACTAGCGGGTCTACGCAGTATTTT. Its translation is CAWSPRTSGSTQYF.